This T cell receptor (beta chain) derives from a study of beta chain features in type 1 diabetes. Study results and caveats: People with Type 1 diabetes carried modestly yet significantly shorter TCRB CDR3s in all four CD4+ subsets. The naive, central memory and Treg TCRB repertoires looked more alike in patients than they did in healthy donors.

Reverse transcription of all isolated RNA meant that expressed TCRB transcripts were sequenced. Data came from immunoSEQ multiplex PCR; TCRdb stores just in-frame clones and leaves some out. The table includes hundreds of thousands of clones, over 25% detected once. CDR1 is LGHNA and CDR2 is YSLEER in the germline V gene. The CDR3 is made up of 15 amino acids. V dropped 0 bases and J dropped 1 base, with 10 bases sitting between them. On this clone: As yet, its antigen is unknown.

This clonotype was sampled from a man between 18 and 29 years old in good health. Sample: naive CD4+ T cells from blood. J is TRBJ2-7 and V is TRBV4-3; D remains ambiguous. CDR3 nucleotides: TGCGCCAGCAGCCAAGAGGCAGCTCCTTCCTACGAGCAGTACTTC. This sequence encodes CASSQEAAPSYEQYF.